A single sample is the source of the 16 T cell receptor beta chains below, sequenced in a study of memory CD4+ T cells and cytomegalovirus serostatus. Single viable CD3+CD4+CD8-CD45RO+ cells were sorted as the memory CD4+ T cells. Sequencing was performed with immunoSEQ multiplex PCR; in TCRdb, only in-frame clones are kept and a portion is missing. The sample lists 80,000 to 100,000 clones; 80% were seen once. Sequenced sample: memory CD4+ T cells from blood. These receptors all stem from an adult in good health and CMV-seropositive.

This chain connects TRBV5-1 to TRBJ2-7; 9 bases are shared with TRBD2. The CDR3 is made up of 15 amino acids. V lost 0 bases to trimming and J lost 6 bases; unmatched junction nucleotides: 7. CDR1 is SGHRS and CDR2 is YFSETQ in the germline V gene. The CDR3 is CASSLGASGIGEQYF. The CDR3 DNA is TGCGCCAGCAGCTTGGGCGCTAGCGGGATAGGCGAGCAGTACTTC.

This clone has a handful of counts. The DNA for the CDR3 is TGTGCCACCTTTCTGTGGGGTATGGGGGGCGCGTCCGGAAACACCATATATTTT. Its translation: CATFLWGMGGASGNTIYF. The chain couples TRBV19 to TRBJ1-3, with D possibly being TRBD1 (6 bases). Between the trimmed V and J ends, which lost 10 bases and 4 bases, there was a span of 29 bases. CDR1 is LNHDA, CDR2 SQIVND, per germline (reference sequence). This CDR3 contains 18 residues.

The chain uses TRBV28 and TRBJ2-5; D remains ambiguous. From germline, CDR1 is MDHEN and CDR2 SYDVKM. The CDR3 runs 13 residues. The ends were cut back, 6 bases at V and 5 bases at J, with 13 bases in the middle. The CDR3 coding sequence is TGTGCCAGCAGAACCAGGACCGAGGAGACCCAGTACTTC. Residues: CASRTRTEETQYF.

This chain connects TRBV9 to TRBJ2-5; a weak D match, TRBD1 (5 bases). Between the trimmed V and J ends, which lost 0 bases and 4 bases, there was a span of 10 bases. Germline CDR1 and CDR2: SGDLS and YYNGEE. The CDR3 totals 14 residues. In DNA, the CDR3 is TGTGCCAGCAGCGTAGACCCAGGGCGAGAGACCCAGTACTTC. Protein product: CASSVDPGRETQYF.

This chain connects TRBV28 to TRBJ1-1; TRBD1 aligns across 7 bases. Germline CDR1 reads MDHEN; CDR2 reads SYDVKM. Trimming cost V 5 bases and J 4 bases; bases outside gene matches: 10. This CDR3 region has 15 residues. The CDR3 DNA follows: TGTGCCAGCAGTCCCCAGGACAGGCGGCGCACTGAAGCTTTCTTT. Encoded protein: CASSPQDRRRTEAFF. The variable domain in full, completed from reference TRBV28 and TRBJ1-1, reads DVKVTQSSRYLVKRTGEKVFLECVQDMDHENMFWYRQDPGLGLRLIYFSYDVKMKEKGDIPEGYSVSREKKERFSLILESASTNQTSMYLCASSPQDRRRTEAFFGQGTRLTVV.

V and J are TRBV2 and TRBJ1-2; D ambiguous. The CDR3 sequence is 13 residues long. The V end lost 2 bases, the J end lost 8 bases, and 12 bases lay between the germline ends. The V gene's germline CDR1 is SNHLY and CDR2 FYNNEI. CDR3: CASSEFGTPGYTF. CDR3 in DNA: TGTGCCAGCAGTGAATTTGGAACACCCGGCTACACCTTC. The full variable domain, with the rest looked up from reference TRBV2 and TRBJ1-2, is EPEVTQTPSHQVTQMGQEVILRCVPISNHLYFYWYRQILGQKVEFLVSFYNNEISEKSEIFDDQFSVERPDGSNFTLKIRSTKLEDSAMYFCASSEFGTPGYTFGSGTRLTVV.

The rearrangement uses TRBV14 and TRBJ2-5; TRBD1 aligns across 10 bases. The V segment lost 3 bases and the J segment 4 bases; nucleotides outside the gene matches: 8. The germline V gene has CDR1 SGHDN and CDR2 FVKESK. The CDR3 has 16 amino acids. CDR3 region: CASSHRGQGNGETQYF. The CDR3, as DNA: TGTGCCAGCAGCCACCGGGGACAGGGGAATGGAGAGACCCAGTACTTC.

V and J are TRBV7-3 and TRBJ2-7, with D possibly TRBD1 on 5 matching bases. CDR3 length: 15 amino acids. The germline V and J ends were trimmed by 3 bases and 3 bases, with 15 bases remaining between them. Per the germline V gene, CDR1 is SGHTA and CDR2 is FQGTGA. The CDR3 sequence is CASSFQGSPNYEQYF. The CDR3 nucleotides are TGTGCCAGCAGCTTTCAGGGCTCTCCTAACTACGAGCAGTACTTC.

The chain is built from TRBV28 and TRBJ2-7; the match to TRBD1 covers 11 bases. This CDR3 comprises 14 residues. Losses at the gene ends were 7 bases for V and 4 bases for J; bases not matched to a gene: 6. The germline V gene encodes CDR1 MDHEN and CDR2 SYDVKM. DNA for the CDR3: TGTGCCAGCACCCCGGGACAGGGGGTGTACGAGCAGTACTTC. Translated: CASTPGQGVYEQYF.

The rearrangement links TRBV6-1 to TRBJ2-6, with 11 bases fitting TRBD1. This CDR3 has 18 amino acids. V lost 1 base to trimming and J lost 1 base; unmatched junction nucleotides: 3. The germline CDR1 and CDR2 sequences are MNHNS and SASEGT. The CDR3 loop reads CASSEVGDRGSGANVLTF. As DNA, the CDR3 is TGTGCCAGCAGTGAAGTGGGGGACAGGGGGTCTGGGGCCAACGTCCTGACTTTC.

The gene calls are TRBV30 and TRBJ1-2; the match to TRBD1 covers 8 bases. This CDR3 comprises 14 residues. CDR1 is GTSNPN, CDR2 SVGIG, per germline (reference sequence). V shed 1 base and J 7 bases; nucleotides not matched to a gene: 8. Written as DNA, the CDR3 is TGTGCCTGGAGTGACGACAGGGGAGGTGGTGGCTACACCTTC. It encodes CAWSDDRGGGGYTF.

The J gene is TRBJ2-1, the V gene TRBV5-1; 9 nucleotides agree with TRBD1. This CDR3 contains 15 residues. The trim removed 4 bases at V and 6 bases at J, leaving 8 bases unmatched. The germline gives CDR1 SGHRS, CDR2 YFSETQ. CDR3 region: CASSPGTGSINEQFF. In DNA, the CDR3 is TGCGCCAGCAGCCCCGGGACAGGGAGTATCAATGAGCAGTTCTTC.

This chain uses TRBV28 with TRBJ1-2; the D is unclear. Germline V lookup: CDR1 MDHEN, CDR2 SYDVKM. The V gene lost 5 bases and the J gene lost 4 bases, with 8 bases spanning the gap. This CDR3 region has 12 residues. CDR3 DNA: TGTGCCAGCAGTATCAAGGGCTATGGCTACACCTTC. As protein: CASSIKGYGYTF.

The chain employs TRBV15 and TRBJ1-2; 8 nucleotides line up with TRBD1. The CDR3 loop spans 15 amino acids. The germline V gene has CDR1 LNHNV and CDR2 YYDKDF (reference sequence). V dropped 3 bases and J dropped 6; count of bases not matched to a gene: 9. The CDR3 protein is CATSRSGTGRDGYTF. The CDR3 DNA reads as TGTGCCACCAGCAGGTCCGGGACAGGAAGGGATGGCTACACCTTC.

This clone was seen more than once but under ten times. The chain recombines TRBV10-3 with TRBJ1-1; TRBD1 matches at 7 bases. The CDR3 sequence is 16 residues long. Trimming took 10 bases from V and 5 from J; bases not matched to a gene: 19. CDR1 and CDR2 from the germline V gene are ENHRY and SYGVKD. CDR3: CATLSDREAMRTEAFF. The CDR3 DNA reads TGTGCCACTCTGAGCGACAGGGAGGCAATGAGGACTGAAGCTTTCTTT.

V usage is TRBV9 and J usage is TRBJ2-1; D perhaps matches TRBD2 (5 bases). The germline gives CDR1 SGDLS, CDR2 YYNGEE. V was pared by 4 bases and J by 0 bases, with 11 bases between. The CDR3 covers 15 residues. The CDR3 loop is CASSMTGSSYNEQFF. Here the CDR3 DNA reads TGTGCCAGCAGCATGACGGGGAGCTCCTACAATGAGCAGTTCTTC. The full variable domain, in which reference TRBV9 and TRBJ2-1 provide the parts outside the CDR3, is DSGVTQTPKHLITATGQRVTLRCSPRSGDLSVYWYQQSLDQGLQFLIQYYNGEERAKGNILERFSAQQFPDLHSELNLSSLELGDSALYFCASSMTGSSYNEQFFGPGTRLTVL.